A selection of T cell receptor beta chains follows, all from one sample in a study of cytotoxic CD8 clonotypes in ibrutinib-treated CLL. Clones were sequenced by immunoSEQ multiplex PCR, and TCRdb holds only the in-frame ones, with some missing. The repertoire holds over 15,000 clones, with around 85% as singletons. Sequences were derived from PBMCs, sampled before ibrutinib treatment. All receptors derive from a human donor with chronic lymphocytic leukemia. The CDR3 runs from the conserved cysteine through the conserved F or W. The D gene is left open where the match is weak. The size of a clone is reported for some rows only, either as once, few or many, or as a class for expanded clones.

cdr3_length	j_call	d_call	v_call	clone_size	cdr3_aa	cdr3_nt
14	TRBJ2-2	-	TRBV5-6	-	CASSQNDYTGELFF	TGTGCCAGCAGCCAAAATGATTACACCGGGGAGCTGTTTTTT
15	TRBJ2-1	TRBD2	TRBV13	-	CASSSTSGGGNEQFF	TGTGCCAGCAGCTCGACTAGCGGGGGAGGGAATGAGCAGTTCTTC
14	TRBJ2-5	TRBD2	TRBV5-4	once	CASSLSGVQETQYF	TGTGCCAGCAGCTTGAGCGGGGTACAAGAGACCCAGTACTTC
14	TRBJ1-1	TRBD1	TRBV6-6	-	CASSYSTGLSEAFF	TGTGCCAGCAGTTACTCGACAGGGCTTTCTGAAGCTTTCTTT
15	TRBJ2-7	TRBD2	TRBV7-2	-	CASSSQPGTIYEQYF	TGTGCCAGCAGCTCCCAACCCGGGACTATCTACGAGCAGTACTTC
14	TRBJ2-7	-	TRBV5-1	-	CASSLDPGTKEQYF	TGCGCCAGCAGCTTGGATCCAGGTACGAAGGAGCAGTACTTC
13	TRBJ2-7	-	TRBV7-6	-	CASSQTPKYEQYF	TGTGCCAGCAGCCAAACCCCAAAATACGAGCAGTACTTC
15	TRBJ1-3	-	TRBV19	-	CASSTRQHSGNTIYF	TGTGCCAGTAGCACCCGGCAGCACTCTGGAAACACCATATATTTT
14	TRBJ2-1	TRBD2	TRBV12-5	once	CASGNSGGTNEQFF	TGTGCTAGTGGTAATAGCGGGGGTACCAATGAGCAGTTCTTC
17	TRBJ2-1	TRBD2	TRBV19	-	CASSRGLAGVGYNEQFF	TGTGCCAGTAGTAGGGGACTAGCCGGGGTGGGCTACAATGAGCAGTTCTTC
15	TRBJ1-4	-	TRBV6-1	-	CASSPGFGGDEKLFF	TGTGCCAGCAGCCCGGGTTTCGGAGGGGATGAAAAACTGTTTTTT
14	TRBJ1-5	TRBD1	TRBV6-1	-	CASRRDSLNQPQHF	TGTGCCAGCAGGAGGGACAGTCTTAATCAGCCCCAGCATTTT
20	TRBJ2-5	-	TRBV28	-	CASSSTPLTGRGGYQETQYF	TGTGCCAGCTCCTCCACCCCACTCACAGGGAGGGGGGGGTACCAAGAGACCCAGTACTTC
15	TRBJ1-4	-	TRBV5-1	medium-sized	CASSLQQGLDEKLFF	TGCGCCAGCAGCTTACAACAGGGTTTGGATGAAAAACTGTTTTTT
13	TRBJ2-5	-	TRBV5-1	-	CASSLGWGETQYF	TGCGCCAGCAGCTTGGGCTGGGGAGAGACCCAGTACTTC
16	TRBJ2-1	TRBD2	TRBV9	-	CASSPRAGGHFNEQFF	TGTGCCAGCAGCCCCCGAGCGGGGGGCCATTTCAATGAGCAGTTCTTC
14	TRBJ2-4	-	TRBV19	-	CASSKGPGGGIQYF	TGTGCCAGTAGTAAGGGTCCAGGCGGTGGCATTCAGTACTTC
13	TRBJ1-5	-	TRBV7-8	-	CASSLAQNQPQHF	TGTGCCAGCAGCTTAGCGCAGAATCAGCCCCAGCATTTT
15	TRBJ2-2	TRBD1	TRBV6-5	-	CASRDRALNTGELFF	TGTGCCAGCAGGGACAGGGCCTTAAACACCGGGGAGCTGTTTTTT
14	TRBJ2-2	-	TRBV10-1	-	CASSESGGSGELFF	TGCGCCAGCAGTGAGTCGGGGGGCTCCGGGGAGCTGTTTTTT
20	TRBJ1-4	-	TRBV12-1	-	CASSFQLIGRRRGTNEKLFF	TGTGCCAGCAGCTTTCAGTTGATCGGACGGCGACGGGGAACTAATGAAAAACTGTTTTTT
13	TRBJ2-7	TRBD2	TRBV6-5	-	CASTGTSLGEQYF	TGTGCCAGCACCGGGACTAGCCTCGGCGAGCAGTACTTC
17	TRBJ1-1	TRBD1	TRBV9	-	CASSVRRDSKPYAEAFF	TGTGCCAGCAGCGTTCGGCGGGACAGCAAGCCCTACGCTGAAGCTTTCTTT
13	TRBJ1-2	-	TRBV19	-	CASSLDRTLGYTF	TGTGCCAGTAGCTTAGACAGGACACTTGGCTACACCTTC
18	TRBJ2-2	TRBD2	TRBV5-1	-	CASSFKGAGGANTGELFF	TGCGCCAGCAGCTTTAAGGGAGCGGGGGGAGCGAACACCGGGGAGCTGTTTTTT
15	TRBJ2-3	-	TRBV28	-	CASVEAGGRTDTQYF	TGTGCCAGCGTTGAGGCTGGCGGCCGCACAGATACGCAGTATTTT
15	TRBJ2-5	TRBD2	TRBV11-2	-	CASSDGAGGWETQYF	TGTGCCAGCAGCGACGGAGCGGGGGGTTGGGAGACCCAGTACTTC
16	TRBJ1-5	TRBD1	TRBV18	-	CASSPQRTGGNQPQHF	TGTGCCAGCTCACCACAACGGACAGGGGGAAATCAGCCCCAGCATTTT
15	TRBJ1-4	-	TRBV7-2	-	CASSLGQGTNEKLFF	TGTGCCAGCAGCTTAGGGCAGGGAACTAATGAAAAACTGTTTTTT
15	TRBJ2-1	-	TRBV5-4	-	CASSFQGLPPNEQFF	TGTGCCAGCAGCTTTCAGGGCCTTCCCCCCAATGAGCAGTTCTTC
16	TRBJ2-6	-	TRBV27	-	CASSLRAGTGANVLTF	TGTGCCAGCAGTTTAAGGGCCGGAACTGGGGCCAACGTCCTGACTTTC
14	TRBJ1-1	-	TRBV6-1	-	CASSASEEDTEAFF	TGTGCCAGCAGTGCATCCGAGGAGGACACTGAAGCTTTCTTT
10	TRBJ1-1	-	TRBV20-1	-	CSARDGGAFF	TGCAGTGCTAGAGATGGGGGGGCTTTCTTT